The 18 T cell receptor beta chains given below trace back to one sample, sequenced in a study of shared clonotypes between healthy human individuals. Sequencing was performed with immunoSEQ multiplex PCR; in TCRdb, only in-frame clones are kept and a portion is missing. Altogether 2,500,000 or so clones are present, roughly 92% being singletons, with the ten largest covering about 0.13%. The specimen sequenced was naive CD4+ T cells sorted from blood. This sample's subset: CD45RA+ positively selected. The receptors stem from a man aged 18 to 30 in good health.

The rearrangement links TRBV6-1 to TRBJ1-2; D gene unclear. The CDR3 is made up of 11 amino acids. Germline CDR1 is MNHNS and CDR2 is SASEGT. In DNA form, the CDR3 reads TGTGCAGGGATGTATAACTATGGCTACACCTTC. It yields the protein CAGMYNYGYTF.

This rearrangement joins TRBV11-2 to TRBJ2-3, with D unclear. Between the trimmed V and J ends, which lost 2 bases and 6 bases, there was a span of 18 bases. The CDR3 contains 16 residues. The germline V gene has CDR1 SGHAT and CDR2 FQNNGV. DNA of the CDR3: TGTGCCAGCAGCTTAAGGCGTAACCTCTCCCCGGATACGCAGTATTTT. Encoded protein: CASSLRRNLSPDTQYF. The full variable domain, its missing parts supplied by reference TRBV11-2 and TRBJ2-3, is EAGVAQSPRYKIIEKRQSVAFWCNPISGHATLYWYQQILGQGPKLLIQFQNNGVVDDSQLPKDRFSAERLKGVDSTLKIQPAKLEDSAVYLCASSLRRNLSPDTQYFGPGTRLTVL.

Worth noting for this clone: Other DNA sequences in the same sample also yield this CDR3. The J gene is TRBJ2-2, the V gene TRBV7-2; D not resolved. The germline V gene has CDR1 SGHTA and CDR2 FQGNSA. V dropped 1 base and J dropped 1 base, with 7 bases sitting between them. The CDR3 is 15 residues long. The CDR3 sequence is CASSLVGRNTGELFF. The CDR3 DNA reads TGTGCCAGCAGCTTAGTTGGCAGGAACACCGGGGAGCTGTTTTTT.

This chain connects TRBV6-5 to TRBJ1-2; TRBD1 agrees at 7 bases. Germline CDR1 is MNHEY and CDR2 is SVGAGI. Trimming took 5 bases from V and 3 from J; bases not matched to a gene: 6. This CDR3 comprises 14 residues. The CDR3 protein is CASSRGTGDYGYTF. In nucleotides, the CDR3 is TGTGCCAGCAGTCGGGGAACAGGGGACTATGGCTACACCTTC.

This clone was seen just once. The chain combines TRBV4-3 with TRBJ2-7; D not certain. V was shortened by 1 base and J by 3 bases, with 7 bases between the two germline ends. The germline V gene has CDR1 LGHNA and CDR2 YSLEER. This CDR3 is 13 amino acids long. The CDR3 is CASSQVRSYEQYF. The CDR3 DNA reads TGCGCCAGCAGCCAAGTCCGCAGCTACGAGCAGTACTTC.

Remarks on this clone: In the same sample, other DNA sequences code for this CDR3. The chain links TRBV29-1 to TRBJ1-2; D call uncertain. CDR1 is SQVTM, CDR2 ANQGSEA, per germline. Trimming stripped 4 bases from V and 2 bases from J, with 8 bases between. The CDR3 length is 12 residues. The CDR3: CSVVEGNYGYTF. In DNA form, the CDR3 reads TGCAGCGTTGTTGAGGGAAACTATGGCTACACCTTC.

V is TRBV10-1 and J is TRBJ2-1; 9 bases align to TRBD1. J lost 8 bases, V lost 6 bases, and 2 bases had no gene match. The CDR3 contains 12 residues. Per germline, CDR1 WNHNN and CDR2 SYGVQD (reference sequence). The CDR3 DNA follows: TGCGCCAGCAGCCGGGACAGGGATGAGCAGTTCTTC. Protein product: CASSRDRDEQFF.

This chain joins TRBV18 and TRBJ1-1; D possibly corresponds to TRBD1 (5 bases). Germline CDR1 KGHSH, CDR2 LQKENI. V lost 5 bases to trimming and J lost 1 base, with 17 bases between them. The CDR3 is 16 amino acids. This CDR3 is CASSTAGEKGNTEAFF. In nucleotides, the CDR3 is TGTGCCAGCTCAACCGCGGGGGAAAAGGGGAACACTGAAGCTTTCTTT. The full variable domain, completed using reference TRBV18 and TRBJ1-1, is NAGVMQNPRHLVRRRGQEARLRCSPMKGHSHVYWYRQLPEEGLKFMVYLQKENIIDESGMPKERFSAEFPKEGPSILRIQQVVRGDSAAYFCASSTAGEKGNTEAFFGQGTRLTVV.

For this clone: Other nucleotide sequences from this sample produce the same CDR3. The chain links TRBV19 to TRBJ1-2; 8 bases agree with TRBD1. CDR3 length: 14 residues. Germline CDR1 LNHDA, CDR2 SQIVND (reference sequence). V lost 5 bases to trimming and J lost 2 bases; unmatched junction nucleotides: 4. The CDR3 DNA is TGTGCCAGTAGTCGGACAGGGTCAAACTATGGCTACACCTTC. Residues: CASSRTGSNYGYTF.

The V call is TRBV2, the J call TRBJ2-1; no definite D call. V was pared by 4 bases and J by 6 bases, with 10 bases between. Germline CDR1 SNHLY, CDR2 FYNNEI. The CDR3 sequence is 13 residues long. The CDR3 spells CASSGYGGNEQFF. DNA for the CDR3: TGTGCCAGCAGTGGGTACGGCGGCAATGAGCAGTTCTTC.

The chain combines TRBV14 with TRBJ1-6; 7 bases agree with TRBD1. The V gene end was trimmed by 0 bases and the J gene end by 7 bases; junction bases not matched to a gene: 9. The CDR3 is made up of 17 amino acids. From germline, CDR1 is SGHDN and CDR2 FVKESK. The CDR3 spells CASSQDWTGRGNSPLHF. In DNA, the CDR3 is TGTGCCAGCAGCCAAGATTGGACAGGTCGCGGGAATTCACCCCTCCACTTT.

V usage is TRBV7-9 and J usage is TRBJ1-5; TRBD1 is a possible D gene (5 bases). CDR1 and CDR2 from the germline V gene are SEHNR and FQNEAQ (reference sequence). V lost 1 base and J 5 bases, leaving 18 bases between the germline ends. The CDR3 is 17 residues long. CDR3 sequence (DNA): TGTGCCAGCAGCTTAGGGGAGGGACTTTTAGGGGATCAGCCCCAGCATTTT. This translates into CASSLGEGLLGDQPQHF.

CDR3 protein: CASSYSTTGNGYTF. In DNA, the CDR3 is TGTGCCAGCAGTTACTCTACCACGGGCAATGGCTACACCTTC. This chain uses TRBV6-5 with TRBJ1-2, with D unresolved. The CDR3 is 14 residues long. Germline lookup yields CDR1 MNHEY and CDR2 SVGAGI. V was pared by 0 bases and J by 6 bases, with 11 bases between.

This sequence joins TRBV5-5 and TRBJ2-5, with 13 bases matching TRBD2. CDR1 and CDR2 from the germline V gene are SGHKS and YYEKEE (reference sequence). The V segment lost 0 bases and the J segment 5 bases; nucleotides outside the gene matches: 4. This CDR3 spans 16 amino acids. This CDR3 is CASSLGLAGGWETQYF. CDR3 DNA sequence: TGTGCCAGCAGCTTGGGACTAGCGGGAGGTTGGGAGACCCAGTACTTC.

The chain uses TRBV7-9 and TRBJ2-1; 9 bases agree with TRBD2. Germline V gene sequence: CDR1 SEHNR, CDR2 FQNEAQ (reference sequence). V trimming: 8 bases; J trimming: 6 bases; junction bases outside the gene matches: 5. The CDR3 runs 13 residues. The CDR3 DNA reads TGTGCCAGCGGTCTAGCGGGGATCAATGAGCAGTTCTTC. This sequence encodes CASGLAGINEQFF.

J is TRBJ1-2 and V is TRBV6-1; the D gene is possibly TRBD1 (6 bases). Trimming removed 3 bases at V and 4 bases at J, with 15 bases between. CDR1 is MNHNS and CDR2 is SASEGT in the germline V gene. This CDR3 has 15 amino acids. The CDR3 DNA follows: TGTGCCAGCAGTGACTACAGGGACGAGGTCTATGGCTACACCTTC. It specifies CASSDYRDEVYGYTF.

J is TRBJ2-2 and V is TRBV19; 13 nucleotides align to TRBD2. CDR1 is LNHDA, CDR2 SQIVND, per germline (reference sequence). The CDR3 covers 19 residues. The ends lost 3 bases at V and 4 bases at J; junction bases unmatched: 11. As DNA, the CDR3 is TGTGCCAGTAGTATCCTAGCCGGGACTAGCGGGATTTTCACCGGGGAGCTGTTTTTT. Protein: CASSILAGTSGIFTGELFF. The full variable domain, in which reference TRBV19 and TRBJ2-2 provide the parts outside the CDR3, is DGGITQSPKYLFRKEGQNVTLSCEQNLNHDAMYWYRQDPGQGLRLIYYSQIVNDFQKGDIAEGYSVSREKKESFPLTVTSAQKNPTAFYLCASSILAGTSGIFTGELFFGEGSRLTVL.

On this clone itself: Other DNA sequences within the sample encode an identical CDR3. This chain links TRBV7-2 with TRBJ2-7; D remains unclear. The CDR3 runs to 12 residues. CDR1 and CDR2 from the germline V gene are SGHTA and FQGNSA. With 3 bases removed from V and 0 bases from J, the gap between germline ends came to 3 bases. CDR3 DNA: TGTGCCAGCAGCTTTAGCTCCTACGAGCAGTACTTC. Amino acids: CASSFSSYEQYF.